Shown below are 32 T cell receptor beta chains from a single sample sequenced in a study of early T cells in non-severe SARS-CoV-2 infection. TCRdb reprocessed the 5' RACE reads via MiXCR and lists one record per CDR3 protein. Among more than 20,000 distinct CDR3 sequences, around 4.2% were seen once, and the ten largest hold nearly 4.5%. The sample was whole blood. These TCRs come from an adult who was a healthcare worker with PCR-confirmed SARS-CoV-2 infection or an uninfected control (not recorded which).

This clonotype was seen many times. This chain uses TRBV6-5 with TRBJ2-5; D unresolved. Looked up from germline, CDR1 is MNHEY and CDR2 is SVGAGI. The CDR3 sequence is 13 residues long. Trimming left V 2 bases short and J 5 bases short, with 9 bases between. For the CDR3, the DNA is TGTGCCAGCAGTTACGGACGCTCTGAGACCCAGTACTTC. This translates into CASSYGRSETQYF.

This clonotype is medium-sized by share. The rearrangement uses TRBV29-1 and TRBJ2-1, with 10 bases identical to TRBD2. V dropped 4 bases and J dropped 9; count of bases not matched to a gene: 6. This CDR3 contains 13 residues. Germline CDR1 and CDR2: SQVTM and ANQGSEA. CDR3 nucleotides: TGCAGCGTTGCCTTAGCGGGAGGTGGTGAGCAGTTCTTC. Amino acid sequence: CSVALAGGGEQFF.

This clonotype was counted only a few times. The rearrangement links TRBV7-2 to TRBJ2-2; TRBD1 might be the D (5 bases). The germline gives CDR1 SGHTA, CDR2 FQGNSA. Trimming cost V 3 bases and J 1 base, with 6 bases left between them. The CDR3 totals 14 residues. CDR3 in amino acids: CASSLGRNTGELFF. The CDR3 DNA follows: TGTGCCAGCAGCTTGGGGCGGAACACCGGGGAGCTGTTTTTT.

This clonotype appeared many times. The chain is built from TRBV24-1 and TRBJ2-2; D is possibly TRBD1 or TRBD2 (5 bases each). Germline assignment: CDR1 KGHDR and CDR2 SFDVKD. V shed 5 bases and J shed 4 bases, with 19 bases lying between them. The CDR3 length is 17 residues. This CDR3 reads CATSAPGPPHPTGELFF. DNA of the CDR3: TGTGCCACCAGTGCCCCGGGACCGCCCCATCCCACCGGGGAGCTGTTTTTT.

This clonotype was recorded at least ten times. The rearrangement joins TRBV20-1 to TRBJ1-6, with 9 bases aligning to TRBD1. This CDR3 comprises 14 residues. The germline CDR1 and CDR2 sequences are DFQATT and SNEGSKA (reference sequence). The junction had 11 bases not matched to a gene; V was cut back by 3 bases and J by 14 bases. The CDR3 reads CSARQTGGEKALHF. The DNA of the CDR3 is TGCAGTGCTAGGCAGACAGGGGGTGAAAAGGCCCTCCACTTT.

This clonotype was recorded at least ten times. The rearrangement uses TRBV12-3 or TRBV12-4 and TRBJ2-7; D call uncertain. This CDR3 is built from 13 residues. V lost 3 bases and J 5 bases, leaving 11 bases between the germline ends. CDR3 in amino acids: CASSFRVSNEQYF. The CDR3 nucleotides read TGTGCCAGCAGTTTTCGGGTTTCAAACGAGCAGTACTTC.

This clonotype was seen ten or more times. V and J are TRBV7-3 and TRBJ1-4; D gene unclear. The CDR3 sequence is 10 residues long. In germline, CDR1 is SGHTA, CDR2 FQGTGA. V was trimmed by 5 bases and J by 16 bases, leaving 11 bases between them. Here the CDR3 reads CASSILKKFF. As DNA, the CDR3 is TGTGCCAGCAGCATCTTGAAAAAGTTTTTT.

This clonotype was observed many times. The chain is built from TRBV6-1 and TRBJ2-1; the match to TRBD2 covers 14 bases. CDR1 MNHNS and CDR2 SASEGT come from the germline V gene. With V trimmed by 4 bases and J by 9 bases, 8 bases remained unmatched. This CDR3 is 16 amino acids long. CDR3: CASSGGLAGEVGEQFF. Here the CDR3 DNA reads TGTGCCAGCAGTGGGGGACTAGCGGGAGAGGTGGGTGAGCAGTTCTTC.

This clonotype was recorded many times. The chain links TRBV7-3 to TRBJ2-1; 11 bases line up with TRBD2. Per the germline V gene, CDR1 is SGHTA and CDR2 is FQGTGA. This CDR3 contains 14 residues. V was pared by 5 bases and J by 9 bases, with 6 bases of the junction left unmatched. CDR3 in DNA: TGTGCCAGCAGCGTTACCGGGACTAGCGGTGAGCAGTTCTTC. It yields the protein CASSVTGTSGEQFF.

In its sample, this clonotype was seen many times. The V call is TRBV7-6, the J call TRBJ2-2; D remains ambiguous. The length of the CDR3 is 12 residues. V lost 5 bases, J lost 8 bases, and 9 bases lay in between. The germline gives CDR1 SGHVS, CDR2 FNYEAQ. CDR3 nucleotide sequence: TGTGCCAGCAGCGCCTCCTCAGGGGAGCTGTTTTTT. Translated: CASSASSGELFF.

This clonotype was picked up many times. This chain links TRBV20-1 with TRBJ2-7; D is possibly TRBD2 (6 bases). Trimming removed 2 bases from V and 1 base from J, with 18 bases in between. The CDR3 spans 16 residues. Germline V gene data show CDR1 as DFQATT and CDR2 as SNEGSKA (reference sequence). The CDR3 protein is CSARSGGQGGSYEQYF. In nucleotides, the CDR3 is TGCAGTGCTAGATCCGGTGGGCAGGGAGGTTCCTACGAGCAGTACTTC.

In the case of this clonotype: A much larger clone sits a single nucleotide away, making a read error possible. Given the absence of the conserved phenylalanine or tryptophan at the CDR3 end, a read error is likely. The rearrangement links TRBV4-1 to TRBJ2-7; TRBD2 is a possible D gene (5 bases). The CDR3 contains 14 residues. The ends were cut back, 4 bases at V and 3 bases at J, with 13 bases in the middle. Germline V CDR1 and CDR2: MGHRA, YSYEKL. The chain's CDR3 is CASSLATRGYEQYS. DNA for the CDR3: TGCGCCAGCAGCCTCGCTACCCGGGGCTACGAGCAGTACTCC.

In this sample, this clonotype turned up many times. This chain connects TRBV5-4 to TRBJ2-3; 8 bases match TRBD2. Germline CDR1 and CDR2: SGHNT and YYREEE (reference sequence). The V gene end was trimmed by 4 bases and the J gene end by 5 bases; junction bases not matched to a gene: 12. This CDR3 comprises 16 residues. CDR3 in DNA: TGTGCCAGCAGCGGAACCCGAGCGGGAGCAGTAGATACGCAGTATTTT. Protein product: CASSGTRAGAVDTQYF.

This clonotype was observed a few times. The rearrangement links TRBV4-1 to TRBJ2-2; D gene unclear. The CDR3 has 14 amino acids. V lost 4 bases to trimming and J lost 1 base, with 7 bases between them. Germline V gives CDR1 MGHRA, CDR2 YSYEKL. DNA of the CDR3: TGCGCCAGCAGCCTGACGGGGAACACCGGGGAGCTGTTTTTT. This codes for CASSLTGNTGELFF.

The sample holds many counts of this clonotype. The CDR3 DNA is TGTGCCAGCTCTTTGCAGAATAATTCACCCCTCCACTTT. Amino acids: CASSLQNNSPLHF. V gene TRBV18 combines with J gene TRBJ1-6; D remains ambiguous. Per germline, CDR1 KGHSH and CDR2 LQKENI. The CDR3 extends over 13 amino acids. Trimming took off 6 bases at V and 5 bases at J, with 8 bases between the two ends.

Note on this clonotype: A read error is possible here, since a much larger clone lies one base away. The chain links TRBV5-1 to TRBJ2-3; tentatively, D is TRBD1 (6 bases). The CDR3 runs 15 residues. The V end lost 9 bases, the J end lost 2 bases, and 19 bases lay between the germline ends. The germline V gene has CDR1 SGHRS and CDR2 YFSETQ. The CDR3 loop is CANRPWTDSTDTQYF. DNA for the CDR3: TGCGCCAACAGACCCTGGACAGATTCCACAGATACGCAGTATTTT.

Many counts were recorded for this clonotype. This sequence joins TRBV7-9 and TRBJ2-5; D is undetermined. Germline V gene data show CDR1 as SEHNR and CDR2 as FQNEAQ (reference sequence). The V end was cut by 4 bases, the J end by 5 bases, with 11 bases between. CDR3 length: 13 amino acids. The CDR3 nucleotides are TGTGCCAGCAGCTCACCCGGAAGGGAGACCCAGTACTTC. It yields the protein CASSSPGRETQYF.

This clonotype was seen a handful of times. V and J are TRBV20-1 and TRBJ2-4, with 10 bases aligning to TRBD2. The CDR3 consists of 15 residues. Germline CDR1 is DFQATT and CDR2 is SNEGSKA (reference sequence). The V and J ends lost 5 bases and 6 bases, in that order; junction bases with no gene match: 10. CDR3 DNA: TGCAGTGCTCCTTCCCTAGCGGGAGTCGGAAACATTCAGTACTTC. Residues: CSAPSLAGVGNIQYF.

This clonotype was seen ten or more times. The CDR3 DNA reads as TGTGCCAGCTCACCGGGACTAGCTACCACAGATACGCAGTATTTT. As protein: CASSPGLATTDTQYF. The rearrangement uses TRBV18 and TRBJ2-3; 9 bases match TRBD2. V shed 3 bases, J shed 2 bases, and the junction held 3 bases outside the gene matches. In germline, CDR1 is KGHSH, CDR2 LQKENI. This CDR3 region has 15 residues.

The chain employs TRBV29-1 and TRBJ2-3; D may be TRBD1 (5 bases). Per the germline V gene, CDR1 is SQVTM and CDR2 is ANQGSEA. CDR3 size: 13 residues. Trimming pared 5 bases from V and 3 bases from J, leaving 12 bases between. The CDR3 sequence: CSVFPGFTDTQYF. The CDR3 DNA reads TGCAGCGTTTTCCCAGGGTTTACAGATACGCAGTATTTT.

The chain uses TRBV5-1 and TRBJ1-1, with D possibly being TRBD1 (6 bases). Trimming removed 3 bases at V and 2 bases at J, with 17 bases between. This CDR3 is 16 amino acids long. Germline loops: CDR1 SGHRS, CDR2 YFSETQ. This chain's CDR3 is CASSSLGQRKNTEAFF. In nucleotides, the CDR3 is TGCGCCAGCAGCTCCCTCGGACAGCGAAAAAACACTGAAGCTTTCTTT. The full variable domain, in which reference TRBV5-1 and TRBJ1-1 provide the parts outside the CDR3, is KAGVTQTPRYLIKTRGQQVTLSCSPISGHRSVSWYQQTPGQGLQFLFEYFSETQRNKGNFPGRFSGRQFSNSRSEMNVSTLELGDSALYLCASSSLGQRKNTEAFFGQGTRLTVV.

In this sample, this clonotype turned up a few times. Written as DNA, the CDR3 is TGTGCCAGCAGTTTGATCGGGAGGGCCGAGAATGAGCAGTTCTTC. Translated, it gives CASSLIGRAENEQFF. The chain recombines TRBV12-3 or TRBV12-4 with TRBJ2-1, with 8 bases matching TRBD2. The CDR3 totals 15 residues. The trim removed 3 bases at V and 7 bases at J, leaving 8 bases unmatched.

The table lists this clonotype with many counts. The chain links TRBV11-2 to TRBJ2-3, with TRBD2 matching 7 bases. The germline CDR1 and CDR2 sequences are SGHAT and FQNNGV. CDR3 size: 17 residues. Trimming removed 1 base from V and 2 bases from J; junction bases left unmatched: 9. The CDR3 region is CASSLGGRGLYTDTQYF. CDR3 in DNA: TGTGCCAGCAGCTTAGGGGGGAGGGGACTTTACACAGATACGCAGTATTTT.

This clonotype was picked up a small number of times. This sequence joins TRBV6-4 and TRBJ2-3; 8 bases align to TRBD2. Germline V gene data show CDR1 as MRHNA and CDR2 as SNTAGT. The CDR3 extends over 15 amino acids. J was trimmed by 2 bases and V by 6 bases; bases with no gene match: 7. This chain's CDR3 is CASSLTSEVTDTQYF. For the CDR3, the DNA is TGTGCCAGCAGCCTGACTAGCGAGGTCACAGATACGCAGTATTTT.

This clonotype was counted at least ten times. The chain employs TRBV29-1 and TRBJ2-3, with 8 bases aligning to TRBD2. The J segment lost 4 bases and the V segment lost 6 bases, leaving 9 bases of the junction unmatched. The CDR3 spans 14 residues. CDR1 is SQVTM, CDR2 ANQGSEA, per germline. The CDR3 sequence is CSVPPREASDTQYF. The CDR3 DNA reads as TGCAGCGTGCCCCCGCGGGAGGCTTCAGATACGCAGTATTTT.

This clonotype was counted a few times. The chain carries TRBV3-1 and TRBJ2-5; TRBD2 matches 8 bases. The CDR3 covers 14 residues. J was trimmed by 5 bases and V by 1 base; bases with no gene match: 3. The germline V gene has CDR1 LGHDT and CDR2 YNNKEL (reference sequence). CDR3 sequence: CASSQGSGKETQYF. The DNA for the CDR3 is TGTGCCAGCAGCCAAGGTAGCGGGAAGGAGACCCAGTACTTC.

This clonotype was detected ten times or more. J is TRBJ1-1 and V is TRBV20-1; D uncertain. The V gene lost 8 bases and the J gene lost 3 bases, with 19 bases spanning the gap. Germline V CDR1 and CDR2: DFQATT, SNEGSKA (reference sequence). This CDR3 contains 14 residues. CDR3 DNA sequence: TGCAGTACACTAAGGATTTCGACGGACACTGAAGCTTTCTTT. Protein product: CSTLRISTDTEAFF.

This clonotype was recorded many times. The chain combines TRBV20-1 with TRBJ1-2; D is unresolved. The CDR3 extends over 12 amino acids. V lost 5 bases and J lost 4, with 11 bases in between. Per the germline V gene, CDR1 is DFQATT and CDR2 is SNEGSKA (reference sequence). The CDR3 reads CSADWDIYGYTF. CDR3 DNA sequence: TGCAGTGCTGATTGGGATATCTATGGCTACACCTTC.

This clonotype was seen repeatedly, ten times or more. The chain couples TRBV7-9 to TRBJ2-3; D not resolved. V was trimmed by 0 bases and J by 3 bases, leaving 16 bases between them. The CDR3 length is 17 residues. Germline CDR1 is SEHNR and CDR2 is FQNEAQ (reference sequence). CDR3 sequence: CASSLAGPEGRTDTQYF. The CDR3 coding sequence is TGTGCCAGCAGCTTAGCGGGCCCAGAAGGTCGGACAGATACGCAGTATTTT.

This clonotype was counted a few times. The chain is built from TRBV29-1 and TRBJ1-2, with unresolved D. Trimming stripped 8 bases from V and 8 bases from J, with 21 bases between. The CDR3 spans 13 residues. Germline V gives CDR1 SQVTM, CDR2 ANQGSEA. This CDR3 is CSTREHGSGGYTF. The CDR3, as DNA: TGCAGCACGAGGGAGCACGGATCAGGCGGCTACACCTTC.

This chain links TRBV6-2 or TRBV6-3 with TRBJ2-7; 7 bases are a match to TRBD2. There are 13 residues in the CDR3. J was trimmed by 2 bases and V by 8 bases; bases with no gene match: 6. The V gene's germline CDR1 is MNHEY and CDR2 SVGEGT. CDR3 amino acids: CASRIAGAYEQYF. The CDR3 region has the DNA TGTGCCAGCCGAATAGCGGGTGCCTACGAGCAGTACTTC.

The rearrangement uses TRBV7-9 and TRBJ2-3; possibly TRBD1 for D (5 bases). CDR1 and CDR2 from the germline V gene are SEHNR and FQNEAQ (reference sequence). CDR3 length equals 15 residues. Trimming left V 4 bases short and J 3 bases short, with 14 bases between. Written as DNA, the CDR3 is TGTGCCAGCAGCTCTAGGGGTTTGGGGACAGATACGCAGTATTTT. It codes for CASSSRGLGTDTQYF.